This T cell receptor beta chain was identified in a study of T cells after yellow fever vaccination. In this sample, this clonotype turned up a few times. As yet, its antigen is unknown. Findings and limits, study-wide: On re-exposure, the response was weaker but peaked faster, at day 5 versus 15.

A single record per CDR3 protein comes from TCRdb applying MiXCR to the 5' RACE reads. The sample has under 550,000 distinct CDR3 sequences; about a fifth are singletons. Trimming at V came to 7 bases and at J to 3 bases, leaving 11 bases not matched to a gene. Germline values: CDR1 LNHDA, CDR2 SQIVND (reference sequence). This CDR3 has 15 residues. The gene calls are TRBV19 and TRBJ1-1; TRBD1 matches 7 bases. Sequencing used PBMCs, obtained less than 25 days after the first yellow fever vaccination. The clonotype was recovered from a man between 18 and 35 years old who received the YFV17D yellow fever vaccine. Written as DNA, the CDR3 is TGTGCCAGTAATTCTCAGGAGGGGGCTGACACTGAAGCTTTCTTT. Protein: CASNSQEGADTEAFF.